The 19 T cell receptor beta chains below come from one sample, sequenced in a study of T cell repertoires in cytomegalovirus infection. TCRdb called the reads again in MiXCR, with one record for every CDR3 protein. The sample contains fewer than 550,000 distinct CDR3 sequences, 11% of which appear only once. Sequenced material: PBMCs. All receptors derive from a human donor in good health (CMV status not recorded). Some clones in this sample may be carry-over from other donors' samples.

This clonotype has more than one count but fewer than ten. The CDR3 DNA reads as TGCGCCAGCAGTGATACAGCCTACGAGCAGTACTTC. Translated, it gives CASSDTAYEQYF. The chain uses TRBV10-2 and TRBJ2-7; unclear D gene. Germline-derived CDR1 and CDR2 are WSHSY and SAAADI. V gave up 3 bases and J gave up 2 bases, with 5 bases separating them. The CDR3 totals 12 residues.

Many counts were recorded for this clonotype. The chain joins TRBV11-2 to TRBJ1-1, with 8 positions matching TRBD1. Germline V CDR1 and CDR2: SGHAT, FQNNGV. This CDR3 region has 14 residues. Trimming at V came to 6 bases and at J to 6 bases, leaving 9 bases not matched to a gene. The CDR3 is CASSWGQGASEAFF. CDR3 nucleotides: TGTGCCAGCAGTTGGGGGCAGGGGGCCTCTGAAGCTTTCTTT.

A remark on this clonotype: A read error may be the cause here, since a much bigger clone is one base away. The CDR3 spells CASSWTSSYEQYF. The CDR3 bases are TGTGCCAGCAGCTGGACGAGCTCCTACGAGCAGTACTTC. The chain employs TRBV5-6 and TRBJ2-7, with unresolved D. The CDR3 runs to 13 residues. CDR1 is SGHDT and CDR2 is YYEEEE in the germline V gene. The V end lost 3 bases, the J end lost 0 bases, and 7 bases lay between the germline ends.

Turning to this clonotype: A much larger clone lies a single base off, so this may be a read error. The genes are TRBV7-3 and TRBJ2-3; D uncertain. Trimming pared 3 bases from V and 4 bases from J, leaving 14 bases between. The germline V gene has CDR1 SGHTA and CDR2 FQGTGA. The CDR3 has 15 residues. The CDR3 protein is CASSFGRSVPDTQYF. The CDR3 bases are TGTGCCAGCAGCTTCGGCAGGAGCGTACCAGATACGCAGTATTTT.

This clonotype occurred many times. The chain recombines TRBV5-6 with TRBJ1-5; a possible D gene is TRBD1 (6 bases). CDR3 size: 14 residues. Germline V gives CDR1 SGHDT, CDR2 YYEEEE. V was cut by 2 bases and J by 6 bases, with 12 bases left in between. This chain's CDR3 is CASSFAGAAQPQHF. As DNA, the CDR3 is TGTGCCAGCAGCTTTGCAGGGGCGGCTCAGCCCCAGCATTTT.

Only a few counts were recorded for this clonotype. The V call is TRBV18, the J call TRBJ2-7, with D unclear. Trimming pared 3 bases from V and 5 bases from J, leaving 11 bases between. This CDR3 region has 13 residues. CDR1 KGHSH and CDR2 LQKENI come from the germline V gene. CDR3 coding DNA: TGTGCCAGCTCACCCATAAGAAGGGACGAGCAGTACTTC. Translation gives CASSPIRRDEQYF.

The chain has TRBV27 and TRBJ1-1; the D gene is possibly TRBD1 (6 bases). Trimming left V 3 bases short and J 4 bases short, with 15 bases between. The V gene's germline CDR1 is MNHEY and CDR2 SMNVEV (reference sequence). The CDR3 consists of 15 residues. This chain's CDR3 is CASSFSDRTFTEAFF. Written as DNA, the CDR3 is TGTGCCAGCAGTTTTAGTGACAGGACATTCACTGAAGCTTTCTTT.

Notes on this clonotype: A much more abundant neighbour one base away suggests this may be a read error. The genes are TRBV19 and TRBJ1-5; D is unresolved. This CDR3 spans 14 amino acids. Germline CDR1 and CDR2: LNHDA and SQIVND (reference sequence). Trimming removed 5 bases from V and 7 bases from J, with 15 bases in between. The CDR3 coding sequence is TGTGCCAGTAGTGTAAGGAGGGATCACCAGCCCCAGCATTTT. This translates into CASSVRRDHQPQHF.

This clonotype turned up a few times. This chain links TRBV5-1 with TRBJ2-7, with 8 bases fitting TRBD1. With V trimmed by 0 bases and J by 0 bases, 2 bases remained unmatched. CDR1 SGHRS and CDR2 YFSETQ come from the germline V gene. This CDR3 is 15 amino acids long. This CDR3 is CASSLADRGSYEQYF. The CDR3 region has the DNA TGCGCCAGCAGCTTGGCCGACAGGGGCTCCTACGAGCAGTACTTC.

The V call is TRBV20-1, the J call TRBJ2-1, with 10 positions matching TRBD2. The V gene's germline CDR1 is DFQATT and CDR2 SNEGSKA (reference sequence). The length of the CDR3 is 17 residues. CDR3 region: CSAGLAAAILNYNEQFF. DNA for the CDR3: TGCAGCGCTGGACTAGCGGCCGCCATACTAAATTACAATGAGCAGTTCTTC.

This clonotype was seen repeatedly, ten times or more. J is TRBJ1-2 and V is TRBV4-1; D unresolved. From germline, CDR1 is MGHRA and CDR2 YSYEKL. Trimming removed 4 bases at V and 5 bases at J, with 11 bases between. The CDR3 contains 13 residues. CDR3 protein: CASSRSGEYGYTF. The DNA for the CDR3 is TGCGCCAGCAGCCGCTCCGGGGAGTATGGCTACACCTTC.

This clonotype appeared many times. J is TRBJ2-1 and V is TRBV20-1, with 12 bases lining up with TRBD2. CDR3 length equals 16 residues. Unmatched junction bases numbered 9, after V lost 2 bases and J lost 7 bases. CDR1 is DFQATT, CDR2 SNEGSKA, per germline (reference sequence). The DNA for the CDR3 is TGCAGTGCTAGAAACCCGACTAGCGGGAGAGTTAATGAGCAGTTCTTC. Its translation: CSARNPTSGRVNEQFF.

This clonotype has ten or more counts. This chain joins TRBV27 and TRBJ2-2; D remains unclear. Germline CDR1 reads MNHEY; CDR2 reads SMNVEV (reference sequence). The CDR3 totals 14 residues. Trimming took off 7 bases at V and 0 bases at J, with 9 bases between the two ends. CDR3 sequence (DNA): TGTGCCAGCACCTGGACGGCGAACACCGGGGAGCTGTTTTTT. Its translation: CASTWTANTGELFF.

This clonotype occurred many times. J is TRBJ2-7 and V is TRBV7-2; 10 bases fit TRBD2. Germline loops: CDR1 SGHTA, CDR2 FQGNSA. CDR3 length: 18 residues. After removal of 2 bases from V and 1 base from J, the junction contained 11 bases not matched to a gene. The DNA of the CDR3 is TGTGCCAGCAGCTTACTAGCGGGAGCAAAGGCCTATTCCTACGAGCAGTACTTC. Residues: CASSLLAGAKAYSYEQYF.

This clonotype was recorded at least ten times. V and J are TRBV7-2 and TRBJ2-7; TRBD2 might be the D (6 bases). Trimming stripped 7 bases from V and 1 base from J, with 17 bases between. The CDR3 covers 15 residues. Germline CDR1 is SGHTA and CDR2 is FQGNSA. The CDR3 sequence: CASTLRDSLSYEQYF. The CDR3 bases are TGTGCCAGCACCCTACGGGACTCTCTTTCCTACGAGCAGTACTTC.

This clonotype was seen repeatedly, ten times or more. This chain's CDR3 is CATSDAGTGYNEQFF. CDR3 bases: TGTGCCACCAGTGATGCCGGGACAGGCTACAATGAGCAGTTCTTC. The chain recombines TRBV24-1 with TRBJ2-1; TRBD1 agrees at 8 bases. Germline trimming cut 3 bases from V and 3 bases from J; bases unmatched to any gene: 3. Germline V gene lookup returns CDR1 KGHDR and CDR2 SFDVKD. The CDR3 length is 15 residues.

In this sample, this clonotype turned up many times. The chain recombines TRBV19 with TRBJ2-7; TRBD2 aligns across 8 bases. Trimming at V came to 5 bases and at J to 7 bases, leaving 7 bases not matched to a gene. Germline V CDR1 and CDR2: LNHDA, SQIVND (reference sequence). The CDR3 sequence is 13 residues long. CDR3 sequence: CASSRLAGGEQYF. CDR3 nucleotides: TGTGCCAGTAGTCGGCTAGCGGGCGGGGAGCAGTACTTC. Full variable domain (missing parts from reference TRBV19 and TRBJ2-7): DGGITQSPKYLFRKEGQNVTLSCEQNLNHDAMYWYRQDPGQGLRLIYYSQIVNDFQKGDIAEGYSVSREKKESFPLTVTSAQKNPTAFYLCASSRLAGGEQYFGPGTRLTVT.

This clonotype has ten or more counts. This chain joins TRBV28 and TRBJ2-7; D is undetermined. CDR1 and CDR2 (germline): MDHEN, SYDVKM. The V end was cut by 5 bases, the J end by 6 bases, with 20 bases between. This CDR3 has 15 residues. CDR3 bases: TGTGCCAGCAGTCAGCCTCATAAGGGCCAAAGCGAGCAGTACTTC. Translation gives CASSQPHKGQSEQYF.

At least ten counts were recorded for this clonotype. The chain is built from TRBV2 and TRBJ1-4, with a tentative D call TRBD1 (5 bases). The CDR3 length is 14 residues. V lost 3 bases, J lost 7 bases, and 12 bases lay in between. Per the germline V gene, CDR1 is SNHLY and CDR2 is FYNNEI. The CDR3 reads CASSDLRGGEKLFF. CDR3 sequence (DNA): TGTGCCAGCAGTGATCTGAGGGGAGGTGAAAAACTGTTTTTT.